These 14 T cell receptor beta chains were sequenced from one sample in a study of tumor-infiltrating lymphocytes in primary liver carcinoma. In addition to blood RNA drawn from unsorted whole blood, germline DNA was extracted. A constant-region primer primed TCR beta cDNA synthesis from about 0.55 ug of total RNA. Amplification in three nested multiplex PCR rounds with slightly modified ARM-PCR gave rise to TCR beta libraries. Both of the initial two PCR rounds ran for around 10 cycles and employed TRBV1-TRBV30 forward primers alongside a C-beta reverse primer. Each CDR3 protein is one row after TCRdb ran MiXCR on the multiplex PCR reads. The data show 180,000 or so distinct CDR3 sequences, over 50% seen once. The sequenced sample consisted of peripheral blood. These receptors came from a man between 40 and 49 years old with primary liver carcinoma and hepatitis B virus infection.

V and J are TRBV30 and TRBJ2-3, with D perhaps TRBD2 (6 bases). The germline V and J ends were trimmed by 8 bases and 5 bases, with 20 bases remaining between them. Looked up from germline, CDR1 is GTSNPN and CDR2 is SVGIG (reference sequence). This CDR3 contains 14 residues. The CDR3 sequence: CAGGFETRIDTQYF. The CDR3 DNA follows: TGTGCCGGCGGCTTTGAGACTAGGATAGATACGCAGTATTTT.

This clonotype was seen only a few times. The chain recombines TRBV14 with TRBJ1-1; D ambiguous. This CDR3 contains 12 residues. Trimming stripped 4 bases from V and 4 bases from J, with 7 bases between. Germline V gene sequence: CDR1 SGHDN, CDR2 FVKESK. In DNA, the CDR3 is TGTGCCAGCAGCCGCTACGGCACTGAAGCTTTCTTT. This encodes CASSRYGTEAFF.

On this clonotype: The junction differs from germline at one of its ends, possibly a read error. This CDR3 is CASSTPRGGTGVLFF. The CDR3 region has the DNA TGTGCCAGCAGCACCCCCAGGGGCGGTACCGGGGTGCTGTTTTTT. The J gene is TRBJ2-2, the V gene TRBV5-4, with D possibly matching TRBD1 (6 bases). Germline CDR1 SGHNT, CDR2 YYREEE (reference sequence). The CDR3 contains 15 residues.

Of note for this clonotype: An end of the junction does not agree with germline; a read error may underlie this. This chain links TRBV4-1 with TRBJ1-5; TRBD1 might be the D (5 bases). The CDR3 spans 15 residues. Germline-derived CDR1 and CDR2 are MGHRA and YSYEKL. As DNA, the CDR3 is TGCGCCAGCAGTCGCCAGGGCCTTAGCAATCAGCCCCAACATTTT. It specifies CASSRQGLSNQPQHF.

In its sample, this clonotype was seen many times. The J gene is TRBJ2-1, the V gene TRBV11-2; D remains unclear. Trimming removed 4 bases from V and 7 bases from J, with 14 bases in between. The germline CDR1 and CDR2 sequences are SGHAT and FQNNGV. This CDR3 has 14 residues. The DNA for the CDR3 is TGTGCCAGCAGCTCGCCGGCCTCTAATAATGAGCAGTTCTTC. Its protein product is CASSSPASNNEQFF.

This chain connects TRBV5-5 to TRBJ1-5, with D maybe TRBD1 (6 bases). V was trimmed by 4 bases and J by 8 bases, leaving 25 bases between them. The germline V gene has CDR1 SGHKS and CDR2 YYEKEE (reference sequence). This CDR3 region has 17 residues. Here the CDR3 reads CASSTRPGVRYDKPQHF. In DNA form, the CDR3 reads TGTGCCAGCAGCACACGACCAGGGGTCCGGTATGATAAGCCCCAGCATTTT.

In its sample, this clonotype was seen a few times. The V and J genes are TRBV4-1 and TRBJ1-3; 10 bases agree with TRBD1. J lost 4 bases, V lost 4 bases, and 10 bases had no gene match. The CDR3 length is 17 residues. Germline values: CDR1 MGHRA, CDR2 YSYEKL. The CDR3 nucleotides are TGCGCCAGCAGCCCCTCGGCAGGACAGGGGGACGGAAACACCATATATTTT. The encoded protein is CASSPSAGQGDGNTIYF.

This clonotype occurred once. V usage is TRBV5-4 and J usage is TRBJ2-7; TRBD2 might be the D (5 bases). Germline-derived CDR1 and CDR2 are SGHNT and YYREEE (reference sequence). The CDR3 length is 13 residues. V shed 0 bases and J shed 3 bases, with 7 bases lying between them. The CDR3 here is CASSLGGIYEQYF. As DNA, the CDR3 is TGTGCCAGCAGCTTGGGAGGGATCTACGAGCAGTACTTC.

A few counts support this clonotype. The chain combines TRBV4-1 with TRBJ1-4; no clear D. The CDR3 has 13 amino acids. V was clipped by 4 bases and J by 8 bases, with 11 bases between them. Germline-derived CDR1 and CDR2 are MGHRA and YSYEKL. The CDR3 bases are TGCGCCAGCAGCCCGCTGGGCGGCGAAAAACTGTTTTTT. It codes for CASSPLGGEKLFF.

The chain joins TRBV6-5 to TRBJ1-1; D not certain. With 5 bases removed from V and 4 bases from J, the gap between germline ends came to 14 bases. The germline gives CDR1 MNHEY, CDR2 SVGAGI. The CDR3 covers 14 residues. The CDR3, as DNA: TGTGCCAGCAGTCAGCAAAAAAAGGGCACTGAAGCTTTCTTT. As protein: CASSQQKKGTEAFF.

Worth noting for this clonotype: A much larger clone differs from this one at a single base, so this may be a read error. DNA for the CDR3: TGTGCCAGCAGCTATAGCGGGAGGATCAATGAGCAGCTCTTC. Translating it yields CASSYSGRINEQLF. The chain carries TRBV11-2 and TRBJ2-1, with 10 bases fitting TRBD2. In germline, CDR1 is SGHAT, CDR2 FQNNGV. This CDR3 has 14 residues.

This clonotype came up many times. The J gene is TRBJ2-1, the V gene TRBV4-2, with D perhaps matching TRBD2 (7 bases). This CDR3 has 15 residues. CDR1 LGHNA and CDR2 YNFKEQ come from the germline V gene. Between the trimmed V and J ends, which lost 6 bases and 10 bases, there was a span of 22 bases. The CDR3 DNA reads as TGTGCCAGCAGTCCTTCTTCAAGGGGGGGCGAAGAGCAGTTCTTC. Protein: CASSPSSRGGEEQFF.

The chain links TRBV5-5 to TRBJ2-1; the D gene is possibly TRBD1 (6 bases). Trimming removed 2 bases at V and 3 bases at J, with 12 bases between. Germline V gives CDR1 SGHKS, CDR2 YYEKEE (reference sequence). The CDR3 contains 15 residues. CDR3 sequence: CASSFNPDSYNEQFF. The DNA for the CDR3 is TGTGCCAGCAGCTTTAACCCGGACAGCTACAATGAGCAGTTCTTC.

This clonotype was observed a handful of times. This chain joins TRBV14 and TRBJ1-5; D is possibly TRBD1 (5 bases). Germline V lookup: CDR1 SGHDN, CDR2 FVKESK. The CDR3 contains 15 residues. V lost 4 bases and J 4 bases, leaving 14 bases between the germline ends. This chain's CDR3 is CASSRGTPGNQPQHF. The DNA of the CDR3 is TGTGCCAGCAGCCGGGGGACCCCTGGGAATCAGCCCCAGCATTTT.